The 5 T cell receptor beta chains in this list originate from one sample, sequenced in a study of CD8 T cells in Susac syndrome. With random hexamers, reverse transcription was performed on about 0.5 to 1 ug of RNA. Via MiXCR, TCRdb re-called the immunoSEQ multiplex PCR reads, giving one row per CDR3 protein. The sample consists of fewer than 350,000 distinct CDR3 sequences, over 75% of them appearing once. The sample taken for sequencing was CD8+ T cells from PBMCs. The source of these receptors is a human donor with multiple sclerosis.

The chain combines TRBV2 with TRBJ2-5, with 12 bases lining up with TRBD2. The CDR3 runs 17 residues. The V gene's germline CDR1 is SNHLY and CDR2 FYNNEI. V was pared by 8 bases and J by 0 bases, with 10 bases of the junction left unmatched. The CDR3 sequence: CASLGEGTSGYQETQYF. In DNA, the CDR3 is TGTGCCAGCCTCGGAGAGGGGACTAGCGGGTACCAAGAGACCCAGTACTTC.

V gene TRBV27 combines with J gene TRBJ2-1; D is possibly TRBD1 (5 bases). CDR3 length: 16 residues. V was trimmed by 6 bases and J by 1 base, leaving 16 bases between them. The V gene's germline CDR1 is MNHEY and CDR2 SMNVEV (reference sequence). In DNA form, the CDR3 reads TGTGCCAGCAGGCTAGTAGGGGTATCATCCTACAATGAGCAGTTCTTC. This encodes CASRLVGVSSYNEQFF.

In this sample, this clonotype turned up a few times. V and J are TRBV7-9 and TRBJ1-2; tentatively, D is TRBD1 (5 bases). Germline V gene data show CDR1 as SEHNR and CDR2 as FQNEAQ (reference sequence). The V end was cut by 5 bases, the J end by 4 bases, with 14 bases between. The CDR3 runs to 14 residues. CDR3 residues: CASSPNDGGYGYTF. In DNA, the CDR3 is TGTGCCAGCAGCCCGAACGACGGGGGCTATGGCTACACCTTC.

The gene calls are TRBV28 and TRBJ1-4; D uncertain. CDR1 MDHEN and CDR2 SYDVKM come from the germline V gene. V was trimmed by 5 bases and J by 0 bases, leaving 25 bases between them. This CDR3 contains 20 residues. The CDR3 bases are TGTGCCAGCAGTGGGAGTGGGATGAGGGAATCCCGATCAACTAATGAAAAACTGTTTTTT. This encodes CASSGSGMRESRSTNEKLFF.

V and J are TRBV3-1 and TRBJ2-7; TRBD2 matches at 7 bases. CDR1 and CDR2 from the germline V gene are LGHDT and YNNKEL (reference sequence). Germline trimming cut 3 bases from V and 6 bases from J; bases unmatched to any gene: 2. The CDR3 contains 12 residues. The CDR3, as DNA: TGTGCCAGCAGCCAGGGAGGGCTCGAGCAGTACTTC. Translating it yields CASSQGGLEQYF.